These T cell receptor beta chains were read from a single sample in a study of blood T cell repertoires in COVID-19. Only in-frame clones appear in the TCRdb table, and some are missing; sequencing was by immunoSEQ multiplex PCR. This sample carries approximately 250,000 clones, about 89% of them seen once, and the ten largest clones take around 4%. Sequencing was done on a sample of PBMCs or T cells enriched from blood (not recorded which). The receptors derive from a woman in her thirties who had recovered from COVID-19. Each CDR3 is given with its conserved first and last residue.

V gene: TRBV5-1; J gene: TRBJ2-1; CDR3 protein: CASSAAPANNEQFF
V gene: TRBV7-2; J gene: TRBJ1-4; CDR3 protein: CASSLDRRPEKLFF
V gene: TRBV28; J gene: TRBJ2-7; CDR3 protein: CASTRGYEQYF
V gene: TRBV7-9; J gene: TRBJ1-5; CDR3 protein: CASSPDSLNQPQHF
V gene: TRBV7-6; J gene: TRBJ2-7; CDR3 protein: CASSLDSASGSSYEQYF
V gene: TRBV7-8; J gene: TRBJ1-2; CDR3 protein: CASSLNTKTGDYGYTF
V gene: TRBV14; J gene: TRBJ1-2; CDR3 protein: CASSYDRVNYGYTF
V gene: TRBV19; J gene: TRBJ2-7; CDR3 protein: CASSIKPSYEQYF
V gene: TRBV30; J gene: TRBJ1-5; CDR3 protein: CAWSGTGNQPQHF
V gene: TRBV12-3/TRBV12-4; J gene: TRBJ1-1; CDR3 protein: CASSFITQGEAFF
V gene: TRBV30; J gene: TRBJ1-4; CDR3 protein: CAWSAGGRANEKLFF
V gene: TRBV5-1; J gene: TRBJ1-2; CDR3 protein: CASSLQLPGNLATGHGYTF
V gene: TRBV6-1; J gene: TRBJ1-1; CDR3 protein: CASRETRRAALSVAFF
V gene: TRBV11-3; J gene: TRBJ2-2; CDR3 protein: CASSPGTGGTGELFF
V gene: TRBV4-1; J gene: TRBJ2-2; CDR3 protein: CASSPSGTGNTNTGELFF
V gene: TRBV7-2; J gene: TRBJ1-5; CDR3 protein: CASSLPGTGWDQPQHF
V gene: TRBV4-3; J gene: TRBJ2-7; CDR3 protein: CASSQTPGATSGNLYEQYF
V gene: TRBV4-1; J gene: TRBJ2-3; CDR3 protein: CASSQGRTEYF
V gene: TRBV4-1; J gene: TRBJ2-1; CDR3 protein: CASSQPGQGSYNEQFF
V gene: TRBV28; J gene: TRBJ1-1; CDR3 protein: CASSLREPAEAFF
V gene: TRBV2; J gene: TRBJ2-1; CDR3 protein: CASRRLAGSNEQFF
V gene: TRBV9; J gene: TRBJ1-3; CDR3 protein: CASSGRSGEGPYGNTIYF
V gene: TRBV7-2; J gene: TRBJ2-7; CDR3 protein: CASSLGTGFFGEQYF
V gene: TRBV10-3; J gene: TRBJ2-5; CDR3 protein: CAISREDVETQYF
V gene: TRBV18; J gene: TRBJ2-1; CDR3 protein: CASSPLTSAYNEQFF
V gene: TRBV5-1; J gene: TRBJ1-6; CDR3 protein: CASSLQSFSYNSPLHF
V gene: TRBV21-1; J gene: TRBJ1-3; CDR3 protein: CASSPQEWSGNTIYF